The present T cell receptor (beta chain) was sequenced within a study of blood T cell repertoires in COVID-19. This clone was counted a single time. Seattle enrolled patients during active infection and tracked them longitudinally. Original handling: Estimated nucleated cell counts came from reference gene primer amplification. Clones were sequenced by immunoSEQ multiplex PCR, and TCRdb holds only the in-frame ones, with some missing. V and J calls and clone size are copied from that table; D and trimming were computed from the DNA. The data show a few hundred thousand clones, approximately 85% seen once. In germline, CDR1 is LNHDA, CDR2 SQIVND (reference sequence). The CDR3 runs 12 residues. V was trimmed by 6 bases and J by 7 bases, leaving 12 bases between them.

This chain uses TRBV19 with TRBJ2-5, with a weak D call TRBD2 (5 bases). Sequencing was performed on peripheral blood. The sequence derives from a human donor with COVID-19, enrolled during active disease. The donor label of this sample is uncertain. CDR3 sequence reads: CASSKDWATQYF. The DNA for the CDR3 is TGTGCCAGTAGCAAGGACTGGGCGACCCAGTACTTC. The whole variable domain, filled in from reference TRBV19 and TRBJ2-5, reads DGGITQSPKYLFRKEGQNVTLSCEQNLNHDAMYWYRQDPGQGLRLIYYSQIVNDFQKGDIAEGYSVSREKKESFPLTVTSAQKNPTAFYLCASSKDWATQYFGPGTRLLVL.